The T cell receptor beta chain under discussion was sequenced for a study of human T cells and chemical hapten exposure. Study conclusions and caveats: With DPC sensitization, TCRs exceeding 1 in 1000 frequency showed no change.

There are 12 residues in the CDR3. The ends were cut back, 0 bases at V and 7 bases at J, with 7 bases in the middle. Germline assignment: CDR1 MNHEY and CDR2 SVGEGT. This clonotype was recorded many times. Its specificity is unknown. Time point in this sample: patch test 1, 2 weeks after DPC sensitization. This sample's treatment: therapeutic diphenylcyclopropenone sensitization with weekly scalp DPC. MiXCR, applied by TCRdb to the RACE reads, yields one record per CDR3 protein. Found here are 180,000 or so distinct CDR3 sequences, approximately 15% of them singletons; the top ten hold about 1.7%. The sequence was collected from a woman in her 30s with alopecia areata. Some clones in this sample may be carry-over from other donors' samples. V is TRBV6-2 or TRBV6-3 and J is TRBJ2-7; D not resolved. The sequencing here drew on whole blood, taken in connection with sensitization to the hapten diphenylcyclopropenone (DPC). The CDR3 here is CASSYSWREQYF. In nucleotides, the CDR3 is TGTGCCAGCAGTTACTCATGGCGAGAGCAGTACTTC.